This is a list of T cell receptor beta chains from one sample in a study of shared clonotypes between healthy human individuals. Sequencing used immunoSEQ multiplex PCR; TCRdb keeps in-frame clones, though not all of them. The repertoire holds about 2 million clones, with 85% to 95% as singletons. Sequenced input: naive CD8+ T cells sorted from blood. Receptors were obtained from a man between 18 and 35 years old in good health. CDR3s include the opening cysteine and the closing phenylalanine or tryptophan. Fields, in order: V gene, J gene, D gene, clone size, CDR3 protein, CDR3 DNA. A D gene is named only where the DNA matches it firmly. Some rows have no size entry. The others give once, few or many, or a class for an expanded clone.

>TRBV7-2|TRBJ2-3|NA|NA
CASSLVFGVSTDTQYF
TGTGCCAGCAGCTTAGTTTTTGGCGTTTCCACAGATACGCAGTATTTT
>TRBV7-9|TRBJ2-7|NA|NA
CASSFLDSSYEQYF
TGTGCCAGCAGCTTTTTGGACAGCTCCTACGAGCAGTACTTC
>TRBV19|TRBJ2-7|TRBD2|NA
CASSILASGFGEQYF
TGTGCCAGTAGTATACTGGCTAGCGGCTTTGGCGAGCAGTACTTC
>TRBV14|TRBJ1-1|NA|NA
CASSQADSNTEAFF
TGTGCCAGCAGCCAGGCAGACAGTAACACTGAAGCTTTCTTT
>TRBV27|TRBJ1-4|NA|NA
CASSWFDPQEMDEKLFF
TGTGCCAGCAGTTGGTTCGATCCACAAGAGATGGATGAAAAACTGTTTTTT
>TRBV6-5|TRBJ1-6|NA|once
CASSYSGPAGGPLHF
TGTGCCAGCAGTTACTCGGGGCCTGCGGGGGGTCCCCTCCACTTT
>TRBV6-5|TRBJ2-1|TRBD1|NA
CASSYSATGGYNEQFF
TGTGCCAGCAGTTACTCGGCGACAGGGGGGTACAATGAGCAGTTCTTC
>TRBV4-1|TRBJ2-7|NA|NA
CASSQGGGAYEQYF
TGCGCCAGCAGCCAAGGCGGCGGTGCCTACGAGCAGTACTTC
>TRBV4-1|TRBJ1-2|TRBD1|NA
CASSQVSDRVLDYGYTF
TGCGCCAGCAGCCAAGTATCGGACAGGGTCCTGGACTATGGCTACACCTTC
>TRBV5-1|TRBJ2-1|TRBD2|NA
CASSLSAAGGLNEQFF
TGCGCCAGCAGCTTGTCAGCAGCGGGGGGTCTTAATGAGCAGTTCTTC
>TRBV7-8|TRBJ2-3|TRBD1|NA
CASSSRTGSPDTQYF
TGTGCCAGCAGCTCTAGGACAGGCTCCCCAGATACGCAGTATTTT
>TRBV5-3|TRBJ1-3|NA|NA
CARSYTGSGNTIYF
TGTGCCAGAAGTTACACAGGGTCTGGAAACACCATATATTTT
>TRBV10-3|TRBJ2-7|NA|NA
CAISELRIEQYF
TGTGCCATCAGTGAACTTCGGATCGAGCAGTACTTC
>TRBV9|TRBJ2-7|NA|NA
CASSAGLSSYEQYF
TGTGCCAGCAGCGCGGGACTCAGCTCCTACGAGCAGTACTTC
>TRBV27|TRBJ2-7|NA|NA
CASSLQGLGLYEQYF
TGTGCCAGCAGTTTGCAGGGTTTGGGACTTTACGAGCAGTACTTC
>TRBV7-9|TRBJ2-5|NA|NA
CASSLVPGPKLETQYF
TGTGCCAGCAGCTTAGTGCCGGGACCGAAGCTAGAGACCCAGTACTTC
>TRBV10-2|TRBJ1-1|TRBD1|NA
CASSGRTGGAYTEAFF
TGCGCCAGCAGTGGAAGGACAGGGGGCGCGTACACTGAAGCTTTCTTT
>TRBV28|TRBJ2-5|NA|NA
CASSLALAPKIQETQYF
TGTGCCAGCAGTTTAGCCCTAGCCCCCAAAATTCAAGAGACCCAGTACTTC